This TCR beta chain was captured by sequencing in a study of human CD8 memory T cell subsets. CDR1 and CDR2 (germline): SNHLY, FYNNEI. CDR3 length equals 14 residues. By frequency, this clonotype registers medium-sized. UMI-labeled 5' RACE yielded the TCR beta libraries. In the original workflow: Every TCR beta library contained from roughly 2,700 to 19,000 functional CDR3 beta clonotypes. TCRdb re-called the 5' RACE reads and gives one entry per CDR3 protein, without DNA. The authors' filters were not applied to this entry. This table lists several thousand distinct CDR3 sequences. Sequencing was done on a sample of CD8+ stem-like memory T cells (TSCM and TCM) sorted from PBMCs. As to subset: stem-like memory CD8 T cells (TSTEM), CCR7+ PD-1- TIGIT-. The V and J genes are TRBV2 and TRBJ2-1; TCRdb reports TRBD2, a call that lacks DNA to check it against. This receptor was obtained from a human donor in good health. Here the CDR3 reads CASRTSGRGTTQFF.